The T cell receptor beta chain under discussion was sequenced for a study of human T cells and chemical hapten exposure. Overall study context: 2% DPC applied to an approximately 2 cm by approximately 2 cm arm area sensitized donors. The upper back received 0.01% DPC by patch testing, with results read at 6 days.

Each CDR3 protein gets one entry after TCRdb re-called the RACE reads with MiXCR. The profile covers about 71,000 distinct CDR3 sequences, with 9.8% appearing a single time and less than 4% taken by the ten largest. Time point noted: patch test 1, 2 weeks after DPC sensitization. Treatment described: therapeutic diphenylcyclopropenone sensitization with weekly scalp DPC. Ahead of applying each patch test, blood was sampled. Overall study results and limits: Significantly greater numbers of large CDR3 similarity clusters came from expanded TCRs than from controls.

The table lists this clonotype with many counts. Antigen unknown. The germline V gene has CDR1 MNHEY and CDR2 SVGAGI. The CDR3 length is 15 residues. V lost 0 bases to trimming and J lost 2 bases, with 10 bases between them. This chain connects TRBV6-5 to TRBJ2-5, with D unclear. This specimen was whole blood, taken in connection with sensitization to the hapten diphenylcyclopropenone (DPC). This receptor was obtained from a woman aged 40 to 50 with alopecia areata. Some clones in this sample may be carry-over from other donors' samples. This chain's CDR3 is CASSYSTLAQETQYF. Here the CDR3 DNA reads TGTGCCAGCAGTTACTCCACTTTAGCTCAAGAGACCCAGTACTTC.